Reported below is one T cell receptor (beta chain). Its matching antigen is unknown. This entry comes from a study of T cell responses to AZD1222 COVID-19 vaccine. The CDR3 has 16 residues. Germline values: CDR1 LGHNA, CDR2 YSLEER. Trimming cost V 1 base and J 4 bases; bases outside gene matches: 5. Using immunoSEQ multiplex PCR, the repertoire was profiled, and TCRdb retains in-frame clones only, with some absent. The sample holds 90,000 to 150,000 clones; more than 85% are singletons and the top ten take about 7.4%. Whole-study results and caveats: Spike-specific TCR repertoires showed rising breadth and depth after two AZD1222 doses. Among vaccine-associated CD4 TCRs, coverage spanned spike, with dominance at 160-218 and 743-854.

The TCR was taken from an adult who received the AZD1222 COVID-19 vaccine. The source material was peripheral blood, sampled 28 days after the second AZD1222 dose. The J gene is TRBJ2-1, the V gene TRBV4-3; TRBD2 aligns across 9 bases. As DNA, the CDR3 is TGCGCCAGCAGCCAAGTAGCGGGAGAGGGGTACAATGAGCAGTTCTTC. Protein sequence: CASSQVAGEGYNEQFF.